Listed here is a single T cell receptor beta chain. The antigen it recognizes is unknown. The sample holds no much larger clone one base away, and base qualities are not on file. Measured from the cysteine to the phenylalanine, the CDR3 is 15 residues long. Solely the CDR3 DNA is kept, with 45 bases framed from the first base. Trimmed from V: 6 bases; trimmed from J: 10 bases; junction bases lacking a gene match: 14. CDR1 MDHEN and CDR2 SYDVKM are derived from the germline V gene. The data derive from a study of blood T cell repertoires in COVID-19 (dated by TCRdb to the early 2020s). Describing the broader study: Collaborator samples came from the United States, Italy and Spain and covered acute and convalescent phases of COVID-19. Samples came from the ongoing ImmuneRACE study (first 160 participants) plus 1,254 subjects from 6 global collaborators. A freely available public database, intended as a resource for researchers studying the immune response to SARS-CoV-2, is where the repertoires were released. Sample metadata almost always included a de-identified subject ID, COVID-19 status, age in years and sex. The material from the prospective study consisted of cDNA or gDNA derived from T cells, B-cell-depleted T cells, or PBMCs. The dataset comprised deeply sampled blood TCRbeta repertoires from subjects exposed to, actively infected with, or recovered from COVID-19. Where HLA class I and class II types were available, the types were taken from metadata supplied by the sample provider, not from assay-based typing. Broad study findings and their caveats: The quantity of clinical and demographic metadata differed by source and by participant and was supplied without curation.

Whole blood was collected in K2EDTA tubes by collaborating institutions according to the institutions' own protocols. For TCRbeta analysis, collaborator samples were shipped as frozen whole blood, as isolated PBMCs, or as DNA extracted from either sample type. TCRbeta CDR3 regions were amplified from genomic DNA using the immunoSEQ Assay, a bias-controlled multiplex PCR. From the authors' description of their analysis: The number of nucleated cells in each sample was estimated from the amplification of reference gene primers within the assay. To quantify the absolute abundance of each unique TCRbeta CDR3 rearrangement, sequence reads were collapsed and filtered. Productive Simpson clonality was computed per sample as the square root of Simpson's diversity index over productive rearrangements. Held by TCRdb, this immuneACCESS table contains in-frame sequences only and omits some clones. Under half of the omission traces to an unresolved V gene where checked; the cause of the rest is unknown. That table furnishes V, J and clone size, whereas the DNA furnished D and trimming. Within this sample are 60,000 to 75,000 clones, with around nine tenths of them counted one time only. The ten largest account for approximately 7% of the sample.

Rearrangement joined TRBV28 to TRBJ2-1, with 8 central nucleotides matching TRBD1. The TCR originated in a man between 45 and 60 years old with active COVID-19. Sequenced sample: peripheral blood. The sequenced DNA is TGTGCCAGCAGCCGACCGGGACAGGCTTTATACGAGCAGTTCTTC. Its product reads: CASSRPGQALYEQFF.